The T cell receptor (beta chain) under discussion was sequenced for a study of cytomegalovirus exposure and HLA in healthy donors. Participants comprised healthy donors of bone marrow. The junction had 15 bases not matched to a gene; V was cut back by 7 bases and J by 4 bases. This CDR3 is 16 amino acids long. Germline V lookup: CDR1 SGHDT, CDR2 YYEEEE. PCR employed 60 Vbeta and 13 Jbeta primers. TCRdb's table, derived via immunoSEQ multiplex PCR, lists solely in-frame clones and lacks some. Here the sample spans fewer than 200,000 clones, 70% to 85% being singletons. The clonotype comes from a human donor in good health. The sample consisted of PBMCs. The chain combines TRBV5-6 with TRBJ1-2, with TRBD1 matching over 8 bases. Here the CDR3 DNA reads TGTGCCAGCGGACCCCGAGCGATGCAGGGGGCCTATGGCTACACCTTC. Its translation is CASGPRAMQGAYGYTF.